The 4 T cell receptor beta chains reported below all come from one sample, sequenced in a study of cytomegalovirus exposure and HLA in healthy donors (dated 2017 in TCRdb). The method behind the library was the immunoSEQ multiplex PCR assay. A mixture of 60 forward primers for TCR Vbeta segments and 13 reverse primers for TCR Jbeta segments was used in the multiplex PCR. This immuneACCESS table, as held by TCRdb, lists in-frame sequences with V and J called but not all clones. Of the missing ones, under half trace to an unresolved V gene in checked studies; the others have no known cause. The data table for this sample lists about 200,000 clones. Clones ranked in the top ten supply roughly 0.7% of the sample. The sequenced material came from PBMCs. The receptor source for this set is a boy aged 5-17 years in good health and CMV-seronegative.

CDR3 coding DNA: TGTGCCAGCAGCTTAGGGACGACAGCCCCGCGTAATGAAAAACTGTTTTTT. This translates into CASSLGTTAPRNEKLFF. This chain links TRBV7-9 with TRBJ1-4, with D perhaps matching TRBD1 (5 bases). In germline, CDR1 is SEHNR, CDR2 FQNEAQ (reference sequence). Between the trimmed V and J ends, which lost 1 base and 4 bases, there was a span of 16 bases. The CDR3 is 17 amino acids.

The V call is TRBV28, the J call TRBJ2-3, with 11 bases fitting TRBD2. This CDR3 has 15 amino acids. Germline CDR1 and CDR2: MDHEN and SYDVKM. The V and J ends lost 2 bases and 3 bases, in that order; junction bases with no gene match: 1. In nucleotides, the CDR3 is TGTGCCAGCAGTTTAGGACTAGCGGGTACAGATACGCAGTATTTT. Translation: CASSLGLAGTDTQYF.

The chain uses TRBV6-5 and TRBJ2-1; 10 bases match TRBD2. J was trimmed by 2 bases and V by 5 bases; bases with no gene match: 0. The CDR3 has 14 residues. CDR1 and CDR2 from the germline V gene are MNHEY and SVGAGI. Here the CDR3 reads CASSSGGAYNEQFF. The CDR3 nucleotides are TGTGCCAGCAGTAGCGGGGGGGCCTACAATGAGCAGTTCTTC.

As DNA, the CDR3 is TGCGCCAGCAGCCTTTCTGGGGGGATGAACACTGAAGCTTTCTTT. It is translated as CASSLSGGMNTEAFF. The V and J genes are TRBV5-1 and TRBJ1-1; the D gene is possibly TRBD1 (5 bases). Germline V gene sequence: CDR1 SGHRS, CDR2 YFSETQ. V lost 4 bases and J 0 bases, leaving 13 bases between the germline ends. This CDR3 has 15 amino acids.